This is a list of T cell receptor beta chains from one sample in a study of molecular identifiers for immune sequencing clone quantification. TCRdb redid the calling of the PCR reads with MiXCR, one entry per CDR3 protein. The data contain 460,000 or so distinct CDR3 sequences, around 23% of them seen just once; the ten biggest clones take up around 0.78%. The specimen sequenced was naive CD8+ T cells from blood, with Jurkat cell RNA spiked in. Receptors were obtained from a human donor in good health. Some libraries in this study had Jurkat cell RNA spiked in. Both conserved end residues are part of each CDR3. The order of the fields is CDR3 length, clone size, V gene, D gene, J gene, CDR3 DNA, CDR3 protein. D genes are given only for firm matches. Clone size appears in some rows only: once, few, many, or a class for an expanded clone.

>16|NA|TRBV19|NA|TRBJ2-5
TGTGCCAGTAGTAGCCGGGGTCCGGGGGCTCTAGAGACCCAGTACTTC
CASSSRGPGALETQYF
>14|few|TRBV20-1|NA|TRBJ2-7
TGCAGTGCTAGAGATCTAAGGGGCCCCTACGAGCAGTACTTC
CSARDLRGPYEQYF
>14|many|TRBV20-1|NA|TRBJ1-3
TGCAGTGAGAGAACAGGAAGCTCTGGAAACACCATATATTTT
CSERTGSSGNTIYF
>14|few|TRBV9|TRBD2|TRBJ2-5
TGTGCCAGCAGCTATAGCGGGGCTAAAGAGACCCAGTACTTC
CASSYSGAKETQYF
>17|many|TRBV5-6|NA|TRBJ2-3
TGTGCCAGCAGCTTGGAGGCCATCGGAATTCGCACAGATACGCAGTATTTT
CASSLEAIGIRTDTQYF
>15|NA|TRBV6-5|NA|TRBJ2-7
TGTGCCAGCAGCTCCACCGACTGGAGCTCCTACGAGCAGTACTTC
CASSSTDWSSYEQYF
>15|NA|TRBV28|TRBD2|TRBJ2-1
TGTGCCAGCCGGCTGACTAGCGGGAGGGCTACTGCGCAGTTCTTC
CASRLTSGRATAQFF
>14|many|TRBV28|TRBD2|TRBJ2-7
TGTGCCAGCAGCTATACTAGCGGGAACTACGAGCAGTACTTC
CASSYTSGNYEQYF
>13|NA|TRBV11-2|NA|TRBJ1-1
TGTGCCAGCAGCTTAGATGGGGTTACTGAAGCTTTCTTT
CASSLDGVTEAFF
>17|few|TRBV7-2|TRBD2|TRBJ2-3
TGTGCCAGCAGCTTTTTCCCCAGCGGGGCTAGCACAGATACGCAGTATTTT
CASSFFPSGASTDTQYF
>14|NA|TRBV28|NA|TRBJ1-2
TGTGCCAGCACCCCGATTACCCTGAAAGGTGGCTACACCTTC
CASTPITLKGGYTF
>15|NA|TRBV4-3|NA|TRBJ1-4
TGCGCCAGCAGCCCTAAGGGGGGGTTAAGTGAAAAACTGTTTTTT
CASSPKGGLSEKLFF
>16|few|TRBV11-2|TRBD2|TRBJ2-1
TGTGCCAGCAGCTCCGGGACTAGCGGGAGACATTTTGAGCAGTTCTTC
CASSSGTSGRHFEQFF
>17|NA|TRBV14|NA|TRBJ2-3
TGTGCCAGCAGCCAAGAGGTTCCGGGGGTGGGCACAGATACGCAGTATTTT
CASSQEVPGVGTDTQYF
>16|many|TRBV4-1|TRBD2|TRBJ2-1
TGCGCCAGCAGCCAAGATCTAGGGACTAGTATGAATGAGCAGTTCTTC
CASSQDLGTSMNEQFF
>17|once|TRBV19|TRBD2|TRBJ2-5
TGTGCCAGTAGCCATGGACTAGCGGGGACATACCAAGAGACCCGGTACTTC
CASSHGLAGTYQETRYF
>13|many|TRBV24-1|TRBD1|TRBJ1-1
TGTGCCACCAGTGACTCGACAGGGCCCGAAGCTTTCTTT
CATSDSTGPEAFF
>14|few|TRBV30|TRBD1|TRBJ1-1
TGTGCCTGGAGTGTGGGAGGGGGCGGCACTGAAGCTTTCTTT
CAWSVGGGGTEAFF
>14|many|TRBV7-9|NA|TRBJ2-5
TGTGCCAGCAGCACAAGGGGGATCGGAGAGACCCAGTACTTC
CASSTRGIGETQYF
>13|many|TRBV19|NA|TRBJ2-7
TGTGCCAGTGCCCCCGGGCGGGGCTACGAGCAGTACTTC
CASAPGRGYEQYF
>11|many|TRBV9|NA|TRBJ2-7
TGTGCCAGCAGTGTAGGGAGCGAGCAGTACTTC
CASSVGSEQYF
>13|many|TRBV5-8|NA|TRBJ2-7
TGTGCCAGCAGCTTGGCCTTCACAGGCGAGCAGTACTTC
CASSLAFTGEQYF
>13|NA|TRBV19|NA|TRBJ1-1
TGTGCCAGTAGTATAGCGACGAACACTGAAGCTTTCTTT
CASSIATNTEAFF
>14|few|TRBV20-1|NA|TRBJ2-4
TGCAGTGCTAGTGCGGACGGGAGCAGGAACATTCAGTACTTC
CSASADGSRNIQYF
>12|NA|TRBV7-4|NA|TRBJ2-7
TGTGCCAGCAGCTCTCTTGAATACGAGCAGTACTTC
CASSSLEYEQYF
>15|many|TRBV10-2|NA|TRBJ1-5
TGCGCCAGCAGTAGGGCTGGGGGTAGCAATCAGCCCCAGCATTTT
CASSRAGGSNQPQHF
>15|few|TRBV19|NA|TRBJ2-5
TGTGCCAGTACCCCTTTTGGGGCGGACCGGGAGACCCAGTACTTC
CASTPFGADRETQYF
>13|many|TRBV4-1|NA|TRBJ1-5
TGCGCCAGCAGCCCCGGACCGGGGCAGCCCCAGCATTTT
CASSPGPGQPQHF
>17|few|TRBV10-3|TRBD2|TRBJ2-3
TGTGCCATCAGTGAGTCAGGAGCGGGAGGTCCCACAGATACGCAGTATTTT
CAISESGAGGPTDTQYF
>14|many|TRBV5-6|NA|TRBJ2-3
TGTGCCAGCCGGGCCGCAAGTAGCACAGATACGCAGTATTTT
CASRAASSTDTQYF
>15|NA|TRBV11-2|NA|TRBJ1-1
TGTGCCAGCAGCTTAGTTACAGCTTTGAGCACTGAAGCTTTCTTT
CASSLVTALSTEAFF
>14|many|TRBV7-9|TRBD1|TRBJ2-1
TGTGCCAGCAGCTCGTGGGACAGCTACAATGAGCAGTTCTTC
CASSSWDSYNEQFF
>14|NA|TRBV28|NA|TRBJ2-7
TGTGCCAGCAGTTTAACAGGGAACGCCTACGAGCAGTACTTC
CASSLTGNAYEQYF
>14|many|TRBV28|NA|TRBJ1-1
TGTGCCAGCAGCCCGCCTGGGGGAAACACTGAAGCTTTCTTT
CASSPPGGNTEAFF
>16|NA|TRBV6-2/TRBV6-3|NA|TRBJ2-3
TGTGCCAGCAGTTACGTGTCGCAGGGCAGCACAGATACGCAGTATTTT
CASSYVSQGSTDTQYF
>17|NA|TRBV3-1|TRBD2|TRBJ2-3
TGTGCCAGCAGCCAAGATCCTGGTAGCGGGGGGCCGGATACGCAGTATTTT
CASSQDPGSGGPDTQYF
>12|many|TRBV27|NA|TRBJ2-7
TGTGCCAGCAGTACCCGGGGTTACGAGCAGTACTTC
CASSTRGYEQYF
>18|NA|TRBV4-3|NA|TRBJ2-4
TGCGCCAGCAGCCAAGATCCGGTAGGGGGTGAGGCCAAAAACATTCAGTACTTC
CASSQDPVGGEAKNIQYF
>15|NA|TRBV10-3|NA|TRBJ2-4
TGTGCCATTCAGAGTTTGGAGGCTGCCAAAAACATTCAGTACTTC
CAIQSLEAAKNIQYF
>13|many|TRBV7-2|NA|TRBJ1-2
TGTGCCAGCAGCTTAGGGGGCGACTATGGCTACACCTTC
CASSLGGDYGYTF
>19|NA|TRBV11-2|TRBD2|TRBJ2-3
TGTGCCAGCAGCTCCAATGTGGCTAGCGGGTACCCAAGCACAGATACGCAGTATTTT
CASSSNVASGYPSTDTQYF
>16|NA|TRBV4-1|NA|TRBJ2-3
TGCGCCCACCGCCCAGCGGGCCTAGCCTTCGCAGCTCCGCCGTATTTT
CAHRPAGLAFAAPPYF
>14|NA|TRBV7-2|TRBD2|TRBJ2-1
TGTGCCAGCAGCTTACAGCGGGAGGCGGTTGAGCAGTTCTTC
CASSLQREAVEQFF
>14|NA|TRBV27|TRBD1|TRBJ1-5
TGTGCCAGCAGTACCACGGGACAGGGTCAGCCCCAGCATTTT
CASSTTGQGQPQHF
>10|NA|TRBV29-1|NA|TRBJ2-7
TGCAGCGTTCAAGACTACGAGCAGTACTTC
CSVQDYEQYF
>14|NA|TRBV12-5|NA|TRBJ2-3
TGTGCTAGTGCCTGGGGTAGCCGGACAGATACGCAGTATTTT
CASAWGSRTDTQYF
>13|NA|TRBV7-6|NA|TRBJ2-5
TGTGCCAGCAGCTCAGACAAGACATCGACCCAGTACTTC
CASSSDKTSTQYF
>13|once|TRBV30|NA|TRBJ1-1
TGTGCCTGGAGTCCGCAGGGGCTGGCTGAAGCTTTCTTT
CAWSPQGLAEAFF
>12|NA|TRBV29-1|TRBD1|TRBJ1-1
TGCAGCGTGGGGGTGGCAGGGGGGGAAGCTTTCTTT
CSVGVAGGEAFF
>13|NA|TRBV7-8|NA|TRBJ1-1
TGTGCCAGCAGCTCAGACCCGGTAAGCGAAGCTTTCTTT
CASSSDPVSEAFF
>13|few|TRBV19|NA|TRBJ1-1
TGTGCCAGTAGCCCAGTGGCAGCCACTGAAGCTTTCTTT
CASSPVAATEAFF
>15|NA|TRBV6-2/TRBV6-3|TRBD1|TRBJ1-1
TGTGCCAGCAGTTCTCGACAGGGGGGCTACACTGAAGCTTTCTTT
CASSSRQGGYTEAFF